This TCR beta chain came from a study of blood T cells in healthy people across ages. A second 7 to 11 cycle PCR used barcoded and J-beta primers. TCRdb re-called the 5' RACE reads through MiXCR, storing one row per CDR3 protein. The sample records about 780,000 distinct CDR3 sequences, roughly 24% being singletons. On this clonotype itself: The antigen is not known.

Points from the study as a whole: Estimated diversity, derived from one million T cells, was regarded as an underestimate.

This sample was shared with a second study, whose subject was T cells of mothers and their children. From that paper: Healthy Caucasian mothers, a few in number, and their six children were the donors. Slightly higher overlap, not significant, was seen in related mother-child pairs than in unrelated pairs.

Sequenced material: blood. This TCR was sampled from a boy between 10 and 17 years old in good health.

The DNA for the CDR3 is TGTGCCAGCAGCTACAGGGCGGAGGCCAAAAACATTCAGTACTTC. This encodes CASSYRAEAKNIQYF. This chain links TRBV2 with TRBJ2-4; possible D gene TRBD1, 6 bases. The CDR3 extends over 15 amino acids. V was trimmed by 6 bases and J by 1 base, leaving 13 bases between them. Germline lookup yields CDR1 SNHLY and CDR2 FYNNEI.